Listed here is a single T cell receptor (beta chain). Its specificity is not known. Sample treatment: roughly 19 received Ad26.COV2.S at low or high dose, single or two shots; roughly five received placebo; per-sample allocation not given. Day 63 following the first vaccine or placebo injection was when the samples were taken. This entry belongs to a study of Ad26.COV2.S vaccination and SARS-CoV-2 variants. The table came from immunoSEQ multiplex PCR; TCRdb's copy has only in-frame clones and leaves some out. Of about 320,000 clones listed, 86% are singletons. Study-wide results and caveats: While placebo recipients had lower spike-specific TCR breadth, vaccine recipients had more.

Trimming left V 1 base short and J 4 bases short, with 10 bases between. Looked up from germline, CDR1 is LGHNA and CDR2 is YSLEER. The CDR3 length is 15 residues. V usage is TRBV4-3 and J usage is TRBJ1-4; TRBD1 is a possible D gene (6 bases). The sequencing here drew on peripheral blood, taken in a trial of Ad26.COV2.S vaccine versus placebo. This receptor was obtained from a person between 18 and 65 years old who received the Ad26.COV2.S COVID-19 vaccine or a placebo. CDR3 bases: TGCGCCAGCAGCCAAGCCGACAGGATTAATGAAAAACTGTTTTTT. It codes for CASSQADRINEKLFF.